The rows below give T cell receptor beta chains drawn from one sample of a study of cytomegalovirus exposure and HLA in healthy donors. The data were produced by immunoSEQ multiplex PCR, yet TCRdb's version contains in-frame clones alone and is incomplete. The sample records about 170,000 clones, 70% to 90% being singletons. Material for sequencing was PBMCs. The receptor set was obtained from a man younger than 40 in good health and CMV-seropositive. Both conserved end residues are part of each CDR3. A D gene is named only where the DNA matches it firmly. Expanded clones are given a class, and other clones once, few, many or no size at all.

>NA|TRBV19|TRBD1|13|TRBJ2-4
CARRDRDRNIQYF
TGTGCCAGGAGAGACAGGGATAGGAACATTCAGTACTTC
>once|TRBV7-9|TRBD1|15|TRBJ1-2
CASSRGQGLVDGYTF
TGTGCCAGCAGCAGAGGACAGGGGTTAGTGGATGGCTACACCTTC
>NA|TRBV30|TRBD2|16|TRBJ2-3
CAWSVGLAGATDTQYF
TGTGCCTGGAGTGTAGGGCTAGCGGGAGCAACAGATACGCAGTATTTT
>once|TRBV7-2|TRBD1|14|TRBJ2-3
CASSLEGGVDTQYF
TGTGCCAGCAGCCTCGAAGGGGGCGTAGATACGCAGTATTTT
>NA|TRBV6-5|TRBD1|15|TRBJ2-3
CASSYRGQGPDTQYF
TGTGCCAGCAGTTACAGGGGACAGGGTCCAGATACGCAGTATTTT
>NA|TRBV6-6|TRBD2|14|TRBJ2-1
CASSSSGRRNEQFF
TGTGCCAGCAGTTCCAGCGGGAGACGCAATGAGCAGTTCTTC
>NA|TRBV11-2|TRBD1|16|TRBJ2-2
CASSPEQGALTGELFF
TGTGCCAGCAGCCCTGAACAGGGGGCACTCACCGGGGAGCTGTTTTTT
>NA|TRBV5-1|NA|14|TRBJ2-3
CASSTGLHTDTQYF
TGCGCCAGCAGTACGGGACTGCACACAGATACGCAGTATTTT
>NA|TRBV27|TRBD2|16|TRBJ2-2
CASSSAGTSHTGELFF
TGTGCCAGCAGTTCAGCCGGGACTAGCCACACCGGGGAGCTGTTTTTT
>NA|TRBV6-5|TRBD1|16|TRBJ1-2
CASSYLGQGRSLGYTF
TGTGCCAGCAGTTACCTCGGACAGGGGAGATCCCTTGGCTACACCTTC
>NA|TRBV4-1|TRBD1|14|TRBJ1-1
CASSLGQGNTEAFF
TGCGCCAGCAGCCTAGGACAGGGGAACACTGAAGCTTTCTTT
>NA|TRBV5-4|TRBD1|16|TRBJ1-2
CASSLEAGGAYYGYTF
TGTGCCAGCAGCTTGGAGGCAGGGGGCGCGTACTATGGCTACACCTTC
>NA|TRBV18|NA|14|TRBJ2-1
CASSPRSRYNEQFF
TGTGCCAGCTCACCACGGTCTAGATACAATGAGCAGTTCTTC
>NA|TRBV19|NA|17|TRBJ2-1
CASLGRGSSRPSNEQFF
TGTGCCAGCCTAGGACGGGGGTCGAGTAGGCCGTCCAATGAGCAGTTCTTC
>once|TRBV7-2|NA|15|TRBJ2-1
CASSLGPGAGNEQFF
TGTGCCAGCAGCTTAGGCCCGGGAGCTGGCAATGAGCAGTTCTTC
>NA|TRBV28|NA|15|TRBJ2-5
CASSLWSDGVETQYF
TGTGCCAGCAGTTTATGGTCGGACGGGGTCGAGACCCAGTACTTC
>NA|TRBV10-3|NA|11|TRBJ1-1
CAIGREGWAFF
TGTGCCATCGGGAGAGAGGGATGGGCTTTCTTT
>NA|TRBV7-9|NA|12|TRBJ2-1
CASSLTRIEQFF
TGTGCCAGCAGCTTAACGAGGATTGAGCAGTTCTTC
>NA|TRBV27|TRBD1|15|TRBJ2-1
CASSPWTGSYNEQFF
TGTGCCAGCAGTCCCTGGACAGGCTCCTACAATGAGCAGTTCTTC
>NA|TRBV4-2|NA|16|TRBJ2-1
CASSRPKGDADNERFF
TGTGCCAGCAGCCGACCAAAGGGGGACGCAGACAATGAGCGGTTCTTC
>NA|TRBV19|TRBD1|17|TRBJ1-1
CASSIDGTGWGNTEAFF
TGTGCCAGTAGTATAGACGGGACAGGGTGGGGGAACACTGAAGCTTTCTTT
>NA|TRBV12-5|NA|16|TRBJ2-4
CASGLVVGGAKNIQYF
TGTGCTAGTGGTTTGGTAGTTGGAGGGGCCAAAAACATTCAGTACTTC
>NA|TRBV5-1|NA|15|TRBJ2-1
CASSLVAGPYNEQFF
TGCGCCAGCAGCTTGGTTGCGGGCCCCTACAATGAGCAGTTCTTC
>NA|TRBV19|NA|15|TRBJ1-1
CASSSQRPGNTEAFF
TGTGCCAGTAGTTCCCAAAGGCCAGGGAACACTGAAGCTTTCTTT
>NA|TRBV6-6|NA|15|TRBJ2-2
CASSLTQTSTGELFF
TGTGCCAGCAGCTTAACCCAGACTTCCACCGGGGAGCTGTTTTTT
>NA|TRBV18|NA|14|TRBJ1-3
CASSLQDSGNTIYF
TGTGCCAGCTCGCTACAGGACTCTGGAAACACCATATATTTT
>NA|TRBV29-1|TRBD1|13|TRBJ1-2
CSVVRPGQYGYTF
TGCAGCGTTGTTCGCCCGGGACAGTATGGCTACACCTTC
>NA|TRBV5-5|TRBD2|20|TRBJ2-1
CASSLYLYAVQRREDNEQFF
TGTGCCAGCAGCTTGTATCTTTATGCGGTTCAGAGACGGGAGGACAATGAGCAGTTCTTC
>once|TRBV5-4|TRBD1|15|TRBJ1-1
CASSLYDRGTTEAFF
TGTGCCAGCAGCTTGTACGACAGGGGAACGACTGAAGCTTTCTTT
>NA|TRBV19|NA|13|TRBJ2-2
CATRSGSTGELFF
TGTGCCACTCGAAGCGGGTCGACCGGGGAGCTGTTTTTT